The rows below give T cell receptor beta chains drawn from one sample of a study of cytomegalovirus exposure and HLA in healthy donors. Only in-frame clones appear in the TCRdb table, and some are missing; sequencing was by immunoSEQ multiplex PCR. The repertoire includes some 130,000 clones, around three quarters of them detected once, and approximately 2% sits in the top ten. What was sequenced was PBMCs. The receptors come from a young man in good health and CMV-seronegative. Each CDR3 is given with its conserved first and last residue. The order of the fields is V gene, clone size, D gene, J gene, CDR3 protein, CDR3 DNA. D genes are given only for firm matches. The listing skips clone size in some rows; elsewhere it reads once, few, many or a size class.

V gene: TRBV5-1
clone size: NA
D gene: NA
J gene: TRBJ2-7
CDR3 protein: CASSLGQNYEQYF
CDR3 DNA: TGCGCCAGCAGCTTGGGGCAGAACTACGAGCAGTACTTC

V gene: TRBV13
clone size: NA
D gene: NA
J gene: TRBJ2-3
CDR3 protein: CASSRSGSPRRDTQYF
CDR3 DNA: TGTGCCAGCAGCAGATCCGGGAGTCCCAGGCGAGATACGCAGTATTTT

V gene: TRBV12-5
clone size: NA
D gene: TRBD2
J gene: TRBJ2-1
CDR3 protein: CASGLRTSGRDNEQFF
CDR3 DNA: TGTGCTAGTGGTTTGCGGACTAGCGGGAGGGACAATGAGCAGTTCTTC

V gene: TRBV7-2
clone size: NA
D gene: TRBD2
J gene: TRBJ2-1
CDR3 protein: CASSLGHGTSGNEQFF
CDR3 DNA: TGTGCCAGCAGCTTAGGACACGGGACTAGCGGTAATGAGCAGTTCTTC

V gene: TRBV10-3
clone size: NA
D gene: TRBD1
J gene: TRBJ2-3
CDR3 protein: CAISLQGASTDTQYF
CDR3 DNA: TGTGCCATCAGCCTACAGGGGGCTAGCACAGATACGCAGTATTTT

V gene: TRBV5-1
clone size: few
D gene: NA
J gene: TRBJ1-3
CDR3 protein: CASSLAGTPNSGNTIYF
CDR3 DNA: TGCGCCAGCAGCTTGGCCGGGACACCGAACTCTGGAAACACCATATATTTT

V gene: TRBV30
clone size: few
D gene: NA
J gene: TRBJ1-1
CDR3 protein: CAWSLSGSEAFF
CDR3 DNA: TGTGCCTGGAGTTTATCAGGGTCTGAAGCTTTCTTT

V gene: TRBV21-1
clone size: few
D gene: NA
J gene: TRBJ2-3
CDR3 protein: CASSKAAGRQRYTDTQYF
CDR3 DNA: TGTGCCAGCAGCAAAGCGGCGGGGCGGCAGCGCTACACAGATACGCAGTATTTT

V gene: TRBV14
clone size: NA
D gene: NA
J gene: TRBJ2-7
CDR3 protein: CASSHFREQYF
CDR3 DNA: TGTGCCAGCAGCCATTTTCGCGAGCAGTACTTC

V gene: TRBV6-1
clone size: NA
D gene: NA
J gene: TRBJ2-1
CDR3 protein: CASSLAREDNEQFF
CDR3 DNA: TGTGCCAGCAGTCTTGCGAGAGAGGACAATGAGCAGTTCTTC

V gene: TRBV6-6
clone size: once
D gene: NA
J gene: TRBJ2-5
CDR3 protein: CASSYPDRRETQYF
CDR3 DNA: TGTGCCAGCAGTTACCCGGACCGGAGGGAGACCCAGTACTTC

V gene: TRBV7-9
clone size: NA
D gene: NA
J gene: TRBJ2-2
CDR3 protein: CASRGGANTGELFF
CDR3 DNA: TGTGCCAGCAGGGGCGGGGCGAACACCGGGGAGCTGTTTTTT

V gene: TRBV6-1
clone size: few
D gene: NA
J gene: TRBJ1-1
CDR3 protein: CASSGSPGAEAFF
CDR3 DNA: TGTGCCAGCAGTGGGTCCCCCGGGGCTGAAGCTTTCTTT

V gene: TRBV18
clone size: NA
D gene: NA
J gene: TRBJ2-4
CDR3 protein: CASSPGAVLAKNIQYF
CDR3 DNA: TGTGCCAGCTCACCCGGAGCCGTGCTAGCCAAAAACATTCAGTACTTC

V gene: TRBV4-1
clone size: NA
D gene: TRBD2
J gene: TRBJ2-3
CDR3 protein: CASSPGTSGRVGDTQYF
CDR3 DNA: TGCGCCAGCAGCCCAGGGACTAGCGGGAGGGTGGGGGATACGCAGTATTTT

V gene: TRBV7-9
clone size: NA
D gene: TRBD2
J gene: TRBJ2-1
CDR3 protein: CASSLRGTSGLSDEQFF
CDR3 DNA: TGTGCCAGCAGCTTACGAGGGACTAGCGGTCTTAGCGATGAGCAGTTCTTC

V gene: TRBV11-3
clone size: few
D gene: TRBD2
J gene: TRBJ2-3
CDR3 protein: CASSYGLGGTDTQYF
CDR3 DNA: TGTGCCAGCAGCTATGGACTAGGGGGCACAGATACGCAGTATTTT

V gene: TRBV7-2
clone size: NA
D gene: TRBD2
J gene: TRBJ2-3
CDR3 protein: CASSGGAGGPYDTQYF
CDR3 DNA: TGTGCCAGCAGCGGGGGAGCGGGAGGGCCATATGATACGCAGTATTTT